These 3 T cell receptor beta chains share one sample of origin, sequenced in a study of T cells in localized non-small cell lung cancer. TCRdb's table, derived via immunoSEQ multiplex PCR, lists solely in-frame clones and lacks some. The data show roughly 30,000 clones, roughly 91% seen once. Sequences were derived from peripheral blood, sampled before any cancer treatment. The receptors stem from a female donor aged 60 or older with stage I lung adenocarcinoma.

The V gene is TRBV5-1, the J gene TRBJ2-3, with 7 positions matching TRBD2. The CDR3 spans 15 residues. Germline V CDR1 and CDR2: SGHRS, YFSETQ. After removal of 0 bases from V and 5 bases from J, the junction contained 6 bases not matched to a gene. CDR3 coding DNA: TGCGCCAGCAGCTTGGAGCCCGCGGGAGTAGATACGCAGTATTTT. It translates to CASSLEPAGVDTQYF.

The V call is TRBV19, the J call TRBJ1-2; 10 nucleotides line up with TRBD1. J was trimmed by 5 bases and V by 6 bases; bases with no gene match: 9. This CDR3 spans 15 amino acids. CDR1 is LNHDA and CDR2 is SQIVND in the germline V gene (reference sequence). The CDR3 nucleotides read TGTGCCAGTAGATCCGGGACAGGGGTTTATTATGGCTACACCTTC. Translation: CASRSGTGVYYGYTF.

This chain uses TRBV11-3 with TRBJ2-5, with 8 positions matching TRBD2. CDR1 SGHNT and CDR2 YENEEA come from the germline V gene. CDR3 size: 14 residues. V gave up 5 bases and J gave up 4 bases; unmatched junction bases: 6. CDR3 sequence: CASSRGGGPETQYF. The CDR3 region has the DNA TGTGCCAGCAGCCGAGGCGGGGGGCCAGAGACCCAGTACTTC.